One and the same sample provided the 29 T cell receptor beta chains below, sequenced in a study of cytomegalovirus exposure and HLA in healthy donors. It was with 60 Vbeta and 13 Jbeta primers that the PCR ran. Sequenced by immunoSEQ multiplex PCR; TCRdb stores in-frame clones only, minus some. The table includes about 150,000 clones, 79% detected once. The source material was PBMCs. The receptors shown here come from a man aged 50 or older in good health and CMV-seropositive.

This clone showed up just once. V gene TRBV29-1 combines with J gene TRBJ1-2, with TRBD1 identical over 8 bases. Germline V gene lookup returns CDR1 SQVTM and CDR2 ANQGSEA. The CDR3 consists of 13 residues. V was clipped by 7 bases and J by 4 bases; unmatched bases: 8. CDR3 nucleotides: TGCAGCGGGGGGCAGGGGGCGGGCTATGGCTACACCTTC. As protein: CSGGQGAGYGYTF.

The chain carries TRBV4-1 and TRBJ2-5; 12 positions match TRBD2. Per the germline V gene, CDR1 is MGHRA and CDR2 is YSYEKL. The CDR3 has 18 amino acids. J gave up 1 base and V 1 base, and 7 bases lay outside the gene matches. CDR3 in amino acids: CASSQVRTSGALQETQYF. The DNA for the CDR3 is TGCGCCAGCAGCCAAGTACGGACTAGCGGGGCGCTCCAAGAGACCCAGTACTTC.

The chain links TRBV15 to TRBJ2-7; 7 bases match TRBD1. This CDR3 spans 15 amino acids. CDR1 and CDR2 (germline): LNHNV, YYDKDF (reference sequence). With V trimmed by 0 bases and J by 4 bases, 6 bases remained unmatched. The CDR3 protein is CATSRDRGQAYEQYF. The CDR3 DNA follows: TGTGCCACCAGCAGAGATCGAGGACAGGCTTACGAGCAGTACTTC. Based on the CDR3 plus reference TRBV15 and TRBJ2-7, the full variable domain is DAMVIQNPRYQVTQFGKPVTLSCSQTLNHNVMYWYQQKSSQAPKLLFHYYDKDFNNEADTPDNFQSRRPNTSFCFLDIRSPGLGDTAMYLCATSRDRGQAYEQYFGPGTRLTVT.

The chain carries TRBV4-1 and TRBJ2-1; 13 nucleotides match TRBD2. The CDR3 is 15 residues long. V gave up 4 bases and J gave up 8 bases; unmatched junction bases: 5. CDR1 and CDR2 from the germline V gene are MGHRA and YSYEKL. CDR3 coding DNA: TGCGCCAGCAGCCCCGGACTAGCGGGAGTCGATGAGCAGTTCTTC. This sequence encodes CASSPGLAGVDEQFF.

This sequence joins TRBV5-1 and TRBJ2-3, with TRBD1 as a possible D gene (6 bases). This CDR3 spans 17 amino acids. The ends were cut back, 0 bases at V and 2 bases at J, with 16 bases in the middle. Germline V gene data show CDR1 as SGHRS and CDR2 as YFSETQ. The DNA for the CDR3 is TGCGCCAGCAGCTTGGTGCGGTTGACAGGAACCACAGATACGCAGTATTTT. As protein: CASSLVRLTGTTDTQYF. The full variable domain, with the rest looked up from reference TRBV5-1 and TRBJ2-3, is KAGVTQTPRYLIKTRGQQVTLSCSPISGHRSVSWYQQTPGQGLQFLFEYFSETQRNKGNFPGRFSGRQFSNSRSEMNVSTLELGDSALYLCASSLVRLTGTTDTQYFGPGTRLTVL.

The rearrangement uses TRBV6-5 and TRBJ1-1; 9 bases line up with TRBD1. The CDR3 is made up of 12 amino acids. The J segment lost 11 bases and the V segment lost 5 bases, leaving 6 bases of the junction unmatched. From germline, CDR1 is MNHEY and CDR2 SVGAGI. The CDR3 DNA reads as TGTGCCAGCAGTCCTCGGACAGGGGACGCTTTCTTT. The encoded protein is CASSPRTGDAFF.

The chain links TRBV10-3 to TRBJ2-7, with TRBD2 matching 11 bases. Germline assignment: CDR1 ENHRY and CDR2 SYGVKD. The V segment lost 6 bases and the J segment 4 bases; nucleotides outside the gene matches: 11. The CDR3 is 16 amino acids. The DNA of the CDR3 is TGTGCCATCAGCGGATTTCTAGCGGGAGGAAGGTACGAGCAGTACTTC. Translating gives CAISGFLAGGRYEQYF.

The chain combines TRBV19 with TRBJ2-1; 7 bases map to TRBD2. Per germline, CDR1 LNHDA and CDR2 SQIVND (reference sequence). The CDR3 extends over 12 amino acids. The CDR3 reads CASASGYNEQFF. As DNA, the CDR3 is TGTGCGTCGGCTAGCGGTTACAATGAGCAGTTCTTC. The full variable domain, completed using reference TRBV19 and TRBJ2-1, is DGGITQSPKYLFRKEGQNVTLSCEQNLNHDAMYWYRQDPGQGLRLIYYSQIVNDFQKGDIAEGYSVSREKKESFPLTVTSAQKNPTAFYLCASASGYNEQFFGPGTRLTVL.

The genes are TRBV28 and TRBJ2-1; TRBD2 matches 9 bases. Germline-derived CDR1 and CDR2 are MDHEN and SYDVKM. There are 15 residues in the CDR3. Losses at the gene ends were 7 bases for V and 4 bases for J; bases not matched to a gene: 8. The CDR3 DNA sequence: TGTGCCAGCAACTTCGAGACTAGCGGTTACAATGAGCAGTTCTTC. This codes for CASNFETSGYNEQFF.

This clone was seen only a few times. The chain is built from TRBV30 and TRBJ1-5; 9 bases agree with TRBD1. The germline V gene encodes CDR1 GTSNPN and CDR2 SVGIG (reference sequence). Losses at the gene ends were 0 bases for V and 10 bases for J; bases not matched to a gene: 13. This CDR3 has 16 residues. In DNA form, the CDR3 reads TGTGCCTGGAGTGTTGGGACAGGGATTAATCAGCCCCCCCAGCATTTT. As protein: CAWSVGTGINQPPQHF.

The chain has TRBV6-5 and TRBJ1-4, with 9 nucleotides matching TRBD1. The V gene end was trimmed by 0 bases and the J gene end by 11 bases; junction bases not matched to a gene: 4. Germline V CDR1 and CDR2: MNHEY, SVGAGI. The CDR3 extends over 14 amino acids. Here the CDR3 reads CASSYSDRGEKLFF. Written as DNA, the CDR3 is TGTGCCAGCAGTTACTCGGACAGGGGAGAGAAACTGTTTTTT.

The chain uses TRBV7-9 and TRBJ1-2; D perhaps matches TRBD1 (6 bases). Germline CDR1 reads SEHNR; CDR2 reads FQNEAQ (reference sequence). This CDR3 is 13 amino acids long. V was clipped by 5 bases and J by 8 bases, with 15 bases between them. The CDR3 is CASSTRQARGYTF. The CDR3 nucleotides read TGTGCCAGCAGCACTCGACAGGCCCGAGGCTACACCTTC.

V and J are TRBV5-1 and TRBJ2-1, with a weak D call TRBD2 (5 bases). The germline V gene encodes CDR1 SGHRS and CDR2 YFSETQ. This CDR3 has 15 residues. Between the trimmed V and J ends, which lost 0 bases and 2 bases, there was a span of 9 bases. The CDR3 spells CASSLGHGTYNEQFF. The CDR3 bases are TGCGCCAGCAGCTTGGGACACGGGACCTACAATGAGCAGTTCTTC.

This clone has just a few counts. The chain joins TRBV5-1 to TRBJ1-1; possibly TRBD1 for D (5 bases). V gave up 5 bases and J gave up 5 bases, with 16 bases separating them. Germline CDR1 reads SGHRS; CDR2 reads YFSETQ. The length of the CDR3 is 14 residues. CDR3 sequence: CASRVPPGGTEAFF. DNA for the CDR3: TGCGCCAGCAGAGTGCCGCCTGGGGGGACTGAAGCTTTCTTT.

This chain links TRBV6-5 with TRBJ2-7; 16 bases agree with TRBD2. V was pared by 5 bases and J by 6 bases, with 4 bases of the junction left unmatched. CDR3 size: 15 residues. Per the germline V gene, CDR1 is MNHEY and CDR2 is SVGAGI. The CDR3 spells CASSKGLAGGSEQYF. CDR3 bases: TGTGCCAGCAGTAAGGGACTAGCGGGAGGGTCCGAGCAGTACTTC.

This clone was recorded only once. V gene TRBV5-4 combines with J gene TRBJ1-3, with 8 bases matching TRBD1. Losses at the gene ends were 4 bases for V and 0 bases for J; bases not matched to a gene: 3. Germline-derived CDR1 and CDR2 are SGHNT and YYREEE (reference sequence). The CDR3 has 15 residues. The CDR3 nucleotides read TGTGCCAGCAGCCGGACAGGGACCTCTGGAAACACCATATATTTT. Its protein product is CASSRTGTSGNTIYF.

CDR3 DNA sequence: TGTGCCAGCAGTTTAGAGGGGGCTCCCCCTTACAATGAGCAGTTCTTC. Translating it yields CASSLEGAPPYNEQFF. The chain uses TRBV28 and TRBJ2-1; 7 nucleotides agree with TRBD1. This CDR3 region has 16 residues. Unmatched junction bases numbered 8, after V lost 2 bases and J lost 4 bases. Germline CDR1 MDHEN, CDR2 SYDVKM.

The chain links TRBV19 to TRBJ1-2; 8 nucleotides line up with TRBD1. The CDR3 length is 14 residues. The V gene's germline CDR1 is LNHDA and CDR2 SQIVND (reference sequence). Trimming at V came to 9 bases and at J to 1 base, leaving 7 bases not matched to a gene. This CDR3 reads CASGTGNFNYGYTF. The CDR3 DNA is TGTGCCAGCGGGACAGGAAATTTTAACTATGGCTACACCTTC. The whole variable domain, remainder taken from reference TRBV19 and TRBJ1-2, is DGGITQSPKYLFRKEGQNVTLSCEQNLNHDAMYWYRQDPGQGLRLIYYSQIVNDFQKGDIAEGYSVSREKKESFPLTVTSAQKNPTAFYLCASGTGNFNYGYTFGSGTRLTVV.

This clone turned up a few times. The same CDR3 is also encoded by other DNA sequences in this sample. The rearrangement joins TRBV9 to TRBJ2-5; 7 bases are shared with TRBD1. Germline CDR1 reads SGDLS; CDR2 reads YYNGEE. Unmatched junction bases numbered 4, after V lost 2 bases and J lost 0 bases. This CDR3 contains 15 residues. CDR3 residues: CASSVGTAYQETQYF. The CDR3 DNA sequence: TGTGCCAGCAGCGTCGGGACAGCGTACCAAGAGACCCAGTACTTC.

The rearrangement links TRBV28 to TRBJ2-7; weak D call: TRBD1 (7 bases). Looked up from germline, CDR1 is MDHEN and CDR2 is SYDVKM. The ends were cut back, 5 bases at V and 6 bases at J, with 17 bases in the middle. CDR3 length: 14 amino acids. The CDR3 spells CASSGRRGHPEQYF. CDR3 DNA: TGTGCCAGCAGTGGCCGGAGGGGGCACCCCGAGCAGTACTTC. The full variable domain, rest sourced from reference TRBV28 and TRBJ2-7, is DVKVTQSSRYLVKRTGEKVFLECVQDMDHENMFWYRQDPGLGLRLIYFSYDVKMKEKGDIPEGYSVSREKKERFSLILESASTNQTSMYLCASSGRRGHPEQYFGPGTRLTVT.

This clone was found once. The chain carries TRBV6-6 and TRBJ2-5; a possible D gene is TRBD1 (6 bases). Germline V lookup: CDR1 MNHNY, CDR2 SVGAGI (reference sequence). The CDR3 extends over 13 amino acids. Between the trimmed V and J ends, which lost 7 bases and 1 base, there was a span of 10 bases. The DNA for the CDR3 is TGTGCCAGCATAGGGACACTCCAAGAGACCCAGTACTTC. This sequence encodes CASIGTLQETQYF.

A single count supports this clone. V is TRBV6-5 and J is TRBJ1-2; D is perhaps TRBD1 (6 bases). The CDR3 consists of 14 residues. Between the trimmed V and J ends, which lost 0 bases and 6 bases, there was a span of 11 bases. The germline gives CDR1 MNHEY, CDR2 SVGAGI. The chain's CDR3 is CASSYSRTAHGYTF. CDR3 nucleotide sequence: TGTGCCAGCAGTTACTCGAGGACAGCTCATGGCTACACCTTC.

The V call is TRBV7-9, the J call TRBJ2-7; 9 bases fit TRBD2. The V and J ends lost 1 base and 2 bases, in that order; junction bases with no gene match: 9. Germline CDR1 is SEHNR and CDR2 is FQNEAQ (reference sequence). The CDR3 is 17 amino acids. The CDR3 DNA reads TGTGCCAGCAGCTTAGAGTTAGCGGGAGAATCCCCCTACGAGCAGTACTTC. Protein product: CASSLELAGESPYEQYF.

V is TRBV7-9 and J is TRBJ1-4; unclear D gene. The V end was cut by 5 bases, the J end by 10 bases, with 11 bases between. The CDR3 covers 12 residues. Germline assignment: CDR1 SEHNR and CDR2 FQNEAQ (reference sequence). In nucleotides, the CDR3 is TGTGCCAGCAGCCCAGACTCCGGAAAACTGTTTTTT. Residues: CASSPDSGKLFF.

V gene TRBV28 combines with J gene TRBJ2-2, with D tentatively TRBD1 (5 bases). The CDR3 consists of 12 residues. In germline, CDR1 is MDHEN, CDR2 SYDVKM. Trimming took off 4 bases at V and 7 bases at J, with 7 bases between the two ends. DNA of the CDR3: TGTGCCAGCAGTTCGCAGGGCGGGGAGCTGTTTTTT. Amino acids: CASSSQGGELFF.

This clone has only a few counts. The chain uses TRBV18 and TRBJ2-7; TRBD1 might be the D (6 bases). The CDR3 totals 16 residues. Germline V CDR1 and CDR2: KGHSH, LQKENI. The V and J ends lost 3 bases and 1 base respectively, with 16 bases between them. CDR3 in DNA: TGTGCCAGCTCACCGCGCGCCGGGACACCATCCTACGAGCAGTACTTC. The encoded protein is CASSPRAGTPSYEQYF.

The chain links TRBV18 to TRBJ2-1; possible D gene TRBD2, 6 bases. The germline gives CDR1 KGHSH, CDR2 LQKENI. This CDR3 has 16 amino acids. Trimming stripped 3 bases from V and 5 bases from J, with 17 bases between. CDR3 residues: CASSPDWGTLNNEQFF. CDR3 in DNA: TGTGCCAGCTCACCCGACTGGGGGACTCTCAACAATGAGCAGTTCTTC. The variable domain in full, completed from reference TRBV18 and TRBJ2-1, reads NAGVMQNPRHLVRRRGQEARLRCSPMKGHSHVYWYRQLPEEGLKFMVYLQKENIIDESGMPKERFSAEFPKEGPSILRIQQVVRGDSAAYFCASSPDWGTLNNEQFFGPGTRLTVL.

This clone was seen a few times. This sequence joins TRBV7-2 and TRBJ2-7, with a possible D match to TRBD2 (6 bases). V was cut by 3 bases and J by 1 base, with 13 bases left in between. CDR1 and CDR2 (germline): SGHTA, FQGNSA. The CDR3 covers 15 residues. The CDR3 is CASSFGGTTSYEQYF. The CDR3 bases are TGTGCCAGCAGCTTCGGAGGGACGACTTCCTACGAGCAGTACTTC.

The CDR3 coding sequence is TGTGCCATCAGTGAGGGGACTAGCGGAGAGCAGTTCTTC. It is translated as CAISEGTSGEQFF. The rearrangement joins TRBV10-3 to TRBJ2-1; 11 bases are a match to TRBD2. From germline, CDR1 is ENHRY and CDR2 SYGVKD. The CDR3 length is 13 residues. V lost 2 bases, J lost 10 bases, and 1 base stayed unmatched.